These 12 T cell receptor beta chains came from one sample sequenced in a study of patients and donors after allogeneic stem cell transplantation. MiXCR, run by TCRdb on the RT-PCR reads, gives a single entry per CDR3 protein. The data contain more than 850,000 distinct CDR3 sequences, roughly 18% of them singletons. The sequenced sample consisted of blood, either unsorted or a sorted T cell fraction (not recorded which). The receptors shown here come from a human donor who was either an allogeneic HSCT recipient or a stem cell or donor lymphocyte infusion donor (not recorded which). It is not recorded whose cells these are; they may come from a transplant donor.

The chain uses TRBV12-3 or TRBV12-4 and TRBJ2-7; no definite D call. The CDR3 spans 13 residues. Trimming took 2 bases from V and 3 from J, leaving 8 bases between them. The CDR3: CASSLKHFYEQYF. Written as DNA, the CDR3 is TGTGCCAGCAGTTTAAAACACTTCTACGAGCAGTACTTC.

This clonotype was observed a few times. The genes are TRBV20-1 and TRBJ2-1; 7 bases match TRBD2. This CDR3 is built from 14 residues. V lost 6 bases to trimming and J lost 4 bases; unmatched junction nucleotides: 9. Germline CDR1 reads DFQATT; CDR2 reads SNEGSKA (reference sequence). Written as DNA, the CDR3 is TGCAGTGCCCCCCGGGAGCGGGGTTACAATGAGCAGTTCTTC. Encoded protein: CSAPRERGYNEQFF.

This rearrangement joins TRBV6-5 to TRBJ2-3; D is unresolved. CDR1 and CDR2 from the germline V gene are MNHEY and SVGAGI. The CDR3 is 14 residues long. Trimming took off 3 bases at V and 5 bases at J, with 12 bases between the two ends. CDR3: CASSYSLIGDTQYF. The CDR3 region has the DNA TGTGCCAGCAGTTATTCTCTGATTGGAGATACGCAGTATTTT.

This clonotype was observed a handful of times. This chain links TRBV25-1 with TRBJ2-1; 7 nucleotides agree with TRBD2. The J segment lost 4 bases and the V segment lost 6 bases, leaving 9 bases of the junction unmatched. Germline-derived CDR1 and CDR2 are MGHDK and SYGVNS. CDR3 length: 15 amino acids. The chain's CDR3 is CASRKGPSGYNEQFF. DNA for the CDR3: TGTGCCAGCAGGAAGGGGCCTAGCGGATACAATGAGCAGTTCTTC. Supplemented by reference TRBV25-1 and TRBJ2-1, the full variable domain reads EADIYQTPRYLVIGTGKKITLECSQTMGHDKMYWYQQDPGMELHLIHYSYGVNSTEKGDLSSESTVSRIRTEHFPLTLESARPSHTSQYLCASRKGPSGYNEQFFGPGTRLTVL.

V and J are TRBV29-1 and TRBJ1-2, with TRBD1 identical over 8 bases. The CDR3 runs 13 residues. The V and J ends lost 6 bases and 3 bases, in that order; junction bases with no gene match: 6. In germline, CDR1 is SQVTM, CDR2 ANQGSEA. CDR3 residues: CSVLGQDDYGYTF. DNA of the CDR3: TGCAGCGTACTGGGACAGGACGACTATGGCTACACCTTC. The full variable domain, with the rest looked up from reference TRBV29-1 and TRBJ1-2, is SAVISQKPSRDICQRGTSLTIQCQVDSQVTMMFWYRQQPGQSLTLIATANQGSEATYESGFVIDKFPISRPNLTFSTLTVSNMSPEDSSIYLCSVLGQDDYGYTFGSGTRLTVV.

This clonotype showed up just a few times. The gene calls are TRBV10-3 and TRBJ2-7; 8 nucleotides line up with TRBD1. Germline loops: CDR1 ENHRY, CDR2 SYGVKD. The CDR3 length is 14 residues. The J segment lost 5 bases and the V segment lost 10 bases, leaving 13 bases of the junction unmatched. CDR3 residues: CATPRDRRDHEQYF. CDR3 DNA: TGTGCCACCCCTCGGGACAGGAGGGATCACGAGCAGTACTTC.

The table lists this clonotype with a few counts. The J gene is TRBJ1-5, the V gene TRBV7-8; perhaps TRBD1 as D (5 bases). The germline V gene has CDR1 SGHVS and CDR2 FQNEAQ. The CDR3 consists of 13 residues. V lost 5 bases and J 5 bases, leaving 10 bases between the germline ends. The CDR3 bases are TGTGCCAGCAGCCCGTGGGACTATCAGCCCCAGCATTTT. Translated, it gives CASSPWDYQPQHF.

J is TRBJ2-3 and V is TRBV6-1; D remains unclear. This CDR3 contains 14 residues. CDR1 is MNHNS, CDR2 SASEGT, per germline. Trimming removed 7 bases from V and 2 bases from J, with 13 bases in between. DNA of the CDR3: TGTGCCAGCAAGTCCTCGGTCAACACAGATACGCAGTATTTT. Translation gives CASKSSVNTDTQYF.

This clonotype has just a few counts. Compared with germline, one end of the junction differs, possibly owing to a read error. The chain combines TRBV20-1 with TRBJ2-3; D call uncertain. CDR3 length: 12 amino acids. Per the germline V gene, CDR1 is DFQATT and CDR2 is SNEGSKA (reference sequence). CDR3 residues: CSARPYGPRLDF. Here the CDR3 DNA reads TGCAGTGCTAGACCGTACGGGCCGAGACTGGATTTT.

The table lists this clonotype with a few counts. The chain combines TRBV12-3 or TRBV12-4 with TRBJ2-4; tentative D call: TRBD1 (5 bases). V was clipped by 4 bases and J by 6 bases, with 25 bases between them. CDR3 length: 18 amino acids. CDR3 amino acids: CASSWVHKDQGLGNIQYF. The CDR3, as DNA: TGTGCCAGCAGTTGGGTACACAAGGACCAGGGTCTGGGAAACATTCAGTACTTC.

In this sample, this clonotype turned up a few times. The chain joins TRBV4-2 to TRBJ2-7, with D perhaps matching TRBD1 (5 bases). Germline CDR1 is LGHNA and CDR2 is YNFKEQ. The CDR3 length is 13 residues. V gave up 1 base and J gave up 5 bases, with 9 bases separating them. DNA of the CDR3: TGTGCCAGCAGCCAAGCTTTAGGGGACGAGCAGTACTTC. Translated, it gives CASSQALGDEQYF.

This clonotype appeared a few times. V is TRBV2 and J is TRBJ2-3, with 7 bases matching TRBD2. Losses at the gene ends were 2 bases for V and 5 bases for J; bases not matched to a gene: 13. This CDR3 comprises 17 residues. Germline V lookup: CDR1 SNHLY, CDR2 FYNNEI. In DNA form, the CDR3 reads TGTGCCAGCAGTGAAACCCAGGCCAGGACTAGAAAAGATACGCAGTATTTT. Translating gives CASSETQARTRKDTQYF.